Each of the 17 T cell receptor beta chains below was sequenced from the same sample in a study of T cells in Graves' hyperthyroidism and ophthalmopathy. Researchers amplified the TCR beta CDR3 regions from RNA transcripts. In the first-round RT-PCR of the TCR CDR3, the HTBI primer set was used. TCRdb fed the multiplex PCR reads into MiXCR, producing one record per CDR3 protein. The sample includes 500,000 to 600,000 distinct CDR3 sequences, around 42% of them seen just once. Input material: peripheral blood or thyroid tissue (not recorded which). Receptors originate from a woman aged 18-29 years with Graves' hyperthyroidism.

This rearrangement joins TRBV20-1 to TRBJ2-4, with 7 nucleotides matching TRBD2. The CDR3 is 13 residues long. CDR1 and CDR2 from the germline V gene are DFQATT and SNEGSKA (reference sequence). The V gene end was trimmed by 3 bases and the J gene end by 1 base; junction bases not matched to a gene: 0. CDR3 sequence reads: CSASGRAKNIQYF. The DNA of the CDR3 is TGCAGTGCTAGCGGGAGGGCCAAAAACATTCAGTACTTC.

This clonotype was recorded many times. The chain combines TRBV9 with TRBJ1-2; 8 bases are shared with TRBD1. Germline V gives CDR1 SGDLS, CDR2 YYNGEE. The length of the CDR3 is 15 residues. V trimming: 0 bases; J trimming: 7 bases; junction bases outside the gene matches: 8. The CDR3 here is CASSVEWQGALGYTF. The DNA of the CDR3 is TGTGCCAGCAGCGTAGAATGGCAGGGGGCTCTTGGCTACACCTTC. Combining the CDR3 with reference TRBV9 and TRBJ1-2 gives the whole variable domain DSGVTQTPKHLITATGQRVTLRCSPRSGDLSVYWYQQSLDQGLQFLIQYYNGEERAKGNILERFSAQQFPDLHSELNLSSLELGDSALYFCASSVEWQGALGYTFGSGTRLTVV.

This clonotype was detected ten times or more. V is TRBV29-1 and J is TRBJ1-1, with 7 positions matching TRBD1. The CDR3 has 14 residues. V shed 4 bases, J shed 3 bases, and the junction held 8 bases outside the gene matches. CDR1 SQVTM and CDR2 ANQGSEA come from the germline V gene. The chain's CDR3 is CSVGGRQGYTEAFF. The CDR3 DNA reads TGCAGCGTTGGAGGTCGACAGGGTTACACTGAAGCTTTCTTT.

Remarks on this clonotype: Compared with germline, one end of the junction differs, possibly owing to a read error. The chain has TRBV5-4 and TRBJ2-7, with D maybe TRBD1 (6 bases). This CDR3 contains 16 residues. The germline gives CDR1 SGHNT, CDR2 YYREEE (reference sequence). The CDR3 DNA is TGTGCCAGAAGCTTGGTAGGACAGTTTAATTCCTACGAGCGGTACTTC. Protein sequence: CARSLVGQFNSYERYF. The full variable domain, in which reference TRBV5-4 and TRBJ2-7 provide the parts outside the CDR3, is ETGVTQSPTHLIKTRGQQVTLRCSSQSGHNTVSWYQQALGQGPQFIFQYYREEENGRGNFPPRFSGLQFPNYSSELNVNALELDDSALYLCARSLVGQFNSYERYFGPGTRLTVT.

This clonotype was counted at least ten times. A much more abundant neighbour one base away suggests this may be a read error. V usage is TRBV29-1 and J usage is TRBJ1-2, with a weak D call TRBD1 (5 bases). The CDR3 runs to 16 residues. CDR1 is SQVTM, CDR2 ANQGSEA, per germline. V dropped 2 bases and J dropped 3 bases, with 19 bases sitting between them. The DNA for the CDR3 is TGCAGCGTTGAATATCGGGGGAGAGGGAACCACTATGGCTACACCTTC. Translated, it gives CSVEYRGRGNHYGYTF.

This clonotype was seen at least ten times. V and J are TRBV5-1 and TRBJ1-1, with a possible D match to TRBD1 (6 bases). V lost 2 bases and J lost 5, with 13 bases in between. This CDR3 has 14 amino acids. In germline, CDR1 is SGHRS, CDR2 YFSETQ. DNA for the CDR3: TGCGCCAGCAGCTTCCAGGGGATGGAGACTGAAGCTTTCTTT. Its translation is CASSFQGMETEAFF.

The table lists this clonotype with a few counts. This rearrangement joins TRBV18 to TRBJ1-3; no definite D call. CDR3 length equals 15 residues. Trimming took off 6 bases at V and 0 bases at J, with 12 bases between the two ends. Germline V CDR1 and CDR2: KGHSH, LQKENI. For the CDR3, the DNA is TGTGCCAGCTCTCCCACAGCAATCTCTGGAAACACCATATATTTT. Amino acid sequence: CASSPTAISGNTIYF.

At least ten counts were recorded for this clonotype. The chain recombines TRBV9 with TRBJ2-6; D is undetermined. The CDR3 runs to 17 residues. Germline V CDR1 and CDR2: SGDLS, YYNGEE. Trimming left V 0 bases short and J 0 bases short, with 10 bases between. The CDR3 DNA follows: TGTGCCAGCAGCGTAGAAGCCGGCAACTCTGGGGCCAACGTCCTGACTTTC. This sequence encodes CASSVEAGNSGANVLTF. Full variable domain (missing parts from reference TRBV9 and TRBJ2-6): DSGVTQTPKHLITATGQRVTLRCSPRSGDLSVYWYQQSLDQGLQFLIQYYNGEERAKGNILERFSAQQFPDLHSELNLSSLELGDSALYFCASSVEAGNSGANVLTFGAGSRLTVL.

V usage is TRBV2 and J usage is TRBJ1-4, with D perhaps TRBD1 (5 bases). V was shortened by 6 bases and J by 7 bases, with 15 bases between the two germline ends. The CDR3 length is 14 residues. The germline V gene has CDR1 SNHLY and CDR2 FYNNEI. Here the CDR3 reads CASSGRVVSEKLFF. As DNA, the CDR3 is TGTGCCAGCAGCGGCAGGGTCGTGAGTGAAAAACTGTTTTTT.

The chain joins TRBV29-1 to TRBJ2-7; 8 bases map to TRBD2. Trimming cost V 5 bases and J 5 bases; bases outside gene matches: 8. The CDR3 loop spans 13 amino acids. Germline loops: CDR1 SQVTM, CDR2 ANQGSEA. The CDR3 DNA follows: TGCAGCGTTATCAGCGGGAGTAGCGACGAGCAGTACTTC. Translating it yields CSVISGSSDEQYF.

This chain connects TRBV12-3 or TRBV12-4 to TRBJ2-2, with D tentatively TRBD2 (10 bases). The CDR3 sequence is 19 residues long. V lost 5 bases and J 4 bases, leaving 26 bases between the germline ends. The CDR3 bases are TGTGCCAGCAGTCGGGACAGGGTGGAACTAGCGGGACTCACCGGGGAGCTGTTTTTT. This encodes CASSRDRVELAGLTGELFF.

Many counts were recorded for this clonotype. This chain connects TRBV29-1 to TRBJ1-2, with 10 bases matching TRBD1. This CDR3 is 14 amino acids long. After removal of 6 bases from V and 3 bases from J, the junction contained 7 bases not matched to a gene. CDR1 is SQVTM and CDR2 is ANQGSEA in the germline V gene. CDR3 bases: TGCAGCGTGGCTGGGACAGGGGTTGACTATGGCTACACCTTC. Translated, it gives CSVAGTGVDYGYTF.

Ten or more counts support this clonotype. This rearrangement joins TRBV20-1 to TRBJ2-7, with a possible D match to TRBD1 (5 bases). Trimming took 4 bases from V and 0 from J, leaving 13 bases between them. Germline V gene data show CDR1 as DFQATT and CDR2 as SNEGSKA (reference sequence). This CDR3 region has 14 residues. The CDR3 sequence is CSAKSQGHSYEQYF. The CDR3 DNA reads TGCAGTGCTAAGTCGCAGGGCCACTCCTACGAGCAGTACTTC.

This clonotype has only one observation. The chain uses TRBV20-1 and TRBJ2-2, with D hard to call. V lost 2 bases and J lost 7, with 5 bases in between. The CDR3 has 11 amino acids. The germline V gene has CDR1 DFQATT and CDR2 SNEGSKA (reference sequence). CDR3 amino acids: CSARTSGELFF. Here the CDR3 DNA reads TGCAGTGCTAGAACAAGCGGGGAGCTGTTTTTT.

CDR3 sequence reads: CASSMGAGGYTF. CDR3 sequence (DNA): TGTGCCAGCAGTATGGGGGCAGGCGGCTACACCTTC. The V call is TRBV27, the J call TRBJ1-2; D is perhaps TRBD1 (6 bases). Between the trimmed V and J ends, which lost 5 bases and 8 bases, there was a span of 12 bases. The germline V gene has CDR1 MNHEY and CDR2 SMNVEV (reference sequence). The CDR3 length is 12 residues.

The gene calls are TRBV15 and TRBJ1-5; tentative D call: TRBD1 (6 bases). Germline loops: CDR1 LNHNV, CDR2 YYDKDF (reference sequence). The CDR3 extends over 16 amino acids. V lost 0 bases to trimming and J lost 3 bases, with 12 bases between them. This CDR3 is CATSRDRQADNQPQHF. In DNA, the CDR3 is TGTGCCACCAGCAGAGATCGACAGGCGGACAATCAGCCCCAGCATTTT.

The chain employs TRBV29-1 and TRBJ2-7; TRBD1 agrees at 7 bases. The V gene's germline CDR1 is SQVTM and CDR2 ANQGSEA. V shed 5 bases, J shed 3 bases, and the junction held 10 bases outside the gene matches. The CDR3 extends over 14 amino acids. CDR3 protein: CSVTGTAGGYEQYF. Here the CDR3 DNA reads TGCAGCGTTACAGGGACAGCAGGGGGCTACGAGCAGTACTTC.